The rows below give T cell receptor beta chains drawn from one sample of a study of shared clonotypes between healthy human individuals. TCRdb keeps only in-frame clones here, not all; method: immunoSEQ multiplex PCR. Among around 2,100,000 clones listed, about 95% were seen once. The material sequenced was naive CD8+ T cells sorted from blood. Receptor source: a man between 18 and 35 years old in good health. The CDR3 runs from the conserved cysteine through the conserved F or W. Each record gives: V gene, J gene, clone size, D gene, CDR3 DNA, CDR3 protein. A D gene is named only where the DNA matches it firmly. Clone size is not always given. Where it is, it says once, few, many or a class for expanded clones.

TRBV19,TRBJ2-7,-,TRBD1,TGTGCCAGCTCGAGGGGGCCCTACGAGCAGTACTTC,CASSRGPYEQYF
TRBV6-6,TRBJ2-7,-,-,TGTGCCAGCAGTCGGACAGCGTACGAGCAGTACTTC,CASSRTAYEQYF
TRBV4-3,TRBJ1-1,-,-,TGCGCCAGCAGCCAAGATCTGGCGTTAGCGGCTGAAGCTTTCTTT,CASSQDLALAAEAFF
TRBV5-1,TRBJ1-1,-,-,TGCGCCAGCAGCTTGGCCGGGAACTCTGAAGCTTTCTTT,CASSLAGNSEAFF
TRBV6-5,TRBJ2-2,-,TRBD1,TGTGCCAGCAGGCCCGGGACAGGGTTAGCCGGGGAGCTGTTTTTT,CASRPGTGLAGELFF
TRBV4-1,TRBJ2-1,-,TRBD1,TGCGCCAGCAGCCATCAGACAGGGCCCGTGCAGTACAATGAGCAGTTCTTC,CASSHQTGPVQYNEQFF
TRBV13,TRBJ1-2,-,TRBD1,TGTGCCAGCAGCTTAGGGGGGGACAGTATAAACGGCTACACCTTC,CASSLGGDSINGYTF
TRBV5-6,TRBJ2-1,-,-,TGTGCCAGCAGCTTGGAGGAACTATACAATGAGCAGTTCTTC,CASSLEELYNEQFF
TRBV7-9,TRBJ2-1,once,-,TGTGCCAGCAGCTCCCCCCTAAGCTCCTACAATGAGCAGTTCTTC,CASSSPLSSYNEQFF
TRBV27,TRBJ2-7,-,-,TGTGCCAGCAGTTTAGGCTCCTACGAGCAGTACTTC,CASSLGSYEQYF
TRBV7-6,TRBJ2-7,-,TRBD2,TGTGCCAGCAGCTGGGGGGGAGAGCAGTACTTC,CASSWGGEQYF
TRBV7-2,TRBJ1-1,-,TRBD1,TGTGCCAGCACCCCCGGGACAGGGCTGACTCGGACTGAAGCTTTCTTT,CASTPGTGLTRTEAFF
TRBV11-2,TRBJ2-7,-,-,TGTGCCAGCAGCTTAGATCCCTGGGCACCCTACGAGCAGTACTTC,CASSLDPWAPYEQYF
TRBV27,TRBJ1-3,-,-,TGTGCCAGCAGTTTTACGGCGAGCTCTGGAAACACCATATATTTT,CASSFTASSGNTIYF
TRBV25-1,TRBJ2-6,-,-,TGTGCCACTGACTCTGGGGCCAACGTCCTGACTTTC,CATDSGANVLTF
TRBV11-2,TRBJ2-1,-,-,TGTGCCAGCAGCTCCTATGTGGAGGTAGCAAGCGAGCAGTTCTTC,CASSSYVEVASEQFF
TRBV29-1,TRBJ1-2,-,-,TGCAGCGTTGCCGCAGACTTCTATGGCTACACCTTC,CSVAADFYGYTF
TRBV6-1,TRBJ1-3,-,-,TGTGCCAGCAGTGATGGGGCCTTATACTCTGGAAACACCATATATTTT,CASSDGALYSGNTIYF
TRBV19,TRBJ2-3,-,-,TGTGCCAGTAGTATAGGGACTGCTAGCACAGATACGCAGTATTTT,CASSIGTASTDTQYF
TRBV7-8,TRBJ2-1,-,TRBD2,TGTGCCAGCAGCTCTATTCTAGCGGGAGTTGAGGGTTACAATGAGCAGTTCTTC,CASSSILAGVEGYNEQFF
TRBV10-1,TRBJ1-1,-,-,TGCGCCAGCAGTGAGTCGGGGGAGCGGGGGCACGCTTTCTTT,CASSESGERGHAFF
TRBV7-8,TRBJ1-2,-,-,TGTGCCAGCAGCTTAGCGCCCCGGGGCGGCTACACCTTC,CASSLAPRGGYTF
TRBV6-5,TRBJ2-7,-,-,TGTGCCAGCAGGCGAAAGGACGCACTCAACGAGCAGTACTTC,CASRRKDALNEQYF
TRBV6-1,TRBJ2-1,-,TRBD1,TGTGCCAGCCCAGGGGGCAATGAGCAGTTCTTC,CASPGGNEQFF
TRBV11-2,TRBJ2-1,-,TRBD2,TGTGCCAGCAGCTTAGGCCTGGGACTAGGGGATGAGCAGTTCTTC,CASSLGLGLGDEQFF
TRBV7-6,TRBJ2-3,once,TRBD1,TGTGCCAGCAGACCCGGGACAGGGAACACAGATACGCAGTATTTT,CASRPGTGNTDTQYF
TRBV4-3,TRBJ1-4,-,TRBD1,TGCGCCAGCAGCCGACTGACAGGGGGTAATGAAAAACTGTTTTTT,CASSRLTGGNEKLFF
TRBV5-1,TRBJ2-5,-,TRBD2,TGCGCCAGCAGCTCCGGGACTAGCGGGGAAGAGACCCAGTACTTC,CASSSGTSGEETQYF
TRBV11-1,TRBJ2-7,-,TRBD1,TGTGCCAGCAGCTGGGACAGTTACGAGCAGTACTTC,CASSWDSYEQYF